The 29 T cell receptor beta chains given below trace back to one sample, sequenced in a study of T cell repertoires in cytomegalovirus infection. Each CDR3 protein gets one entry after TCRdb re-called the reads with MiXCR. Of some 280,000 distinct CDR3 sequences in the sample, approximately 13% were seen once. The sample comprised PBMCs. These receptor sequences come from a human donor in good health (CMV status not recorded). Some clones in this sample may be carry-over from other donors' samples.

This clonotype was seen at least ten times. The chain uses TRBV7-2 and TRBJ2-5; D unresolved. The germline gives CDR1 SGHTA, CDR2 FQGNSA. This CDR3 is 13 amino acids long. Trimming stripped 3 bases from V and 9 bases from J, with 14 bases between. The CDR3 is CASSLSSPESQYF. As DNA, the CDR3 is TGTGCCAGCAGCTTGTCAAGCCCGGAGTCCCAGTACTTC. Looking up the rest from reference TRBV7-2 and TRBJ2-5 gives the full variable domain: GAGVSQSPSNKVTEKGKDVELRCDPISGHTALYWYRQSLGQGLEFLIYFQGNSAPDKSGLPSDRFSAERTGGSVSTLTIQRTQQEDSAVYLCASSLSSPESQYFGPGTRLLVL.

The sample holds many counts of this clonotype. V and J are TRBV23-1 and TRBJ2-3; D tentatively fits TRBD1 or TRBD2 (5 bases each). TRBV23-1 has ORF status, its function being uncertain. Trimming shortened V by 2 bases and J by 2 bases, and 20 bases separated the two germline ends. This CDR3 region has 18 residues. CDR3 nucleotide sequence: TGCGCCAGCAGTCAACGTGGGGCCGGGGCCCGTTTCACAGATACGCAGTATTTT. It codes for CASSQRGAGARFTDTQYF.

This clonotype was recorded a few times. V usage is TRBV6-2 or TRBV6-3 and J usage is TRBJ1-5, with a possible D match to TRBD1 (6 bases). The CDR3 has 13 amino acids. Germline loops: CDR1 MNHEY, CDR2 SVGEGT. Trimming took off 10 bases at V and 5 bases at J, with 15 bases between the two ends. As DNA, the CDR3 is TGTGCCATCCGAAGGGGGGTGGATCAGCCCCAGCATTTT. Translated: CAIRRGVDQPQHF.

This clonotype was seen more than once but under ten times. The rearrangement joins TRBV5-1 to TRBJ1-1; a possible D gene is TRBD1 (6 bases). The CDR3 runs to 15 residues. Germline assignment: CDR1 SGHRS and CDR2 YFSETQ. V lost 3 bases, J lost 3 bases, and 15 bases lay in between. DNA for the CDR3: TGCGCCAGCAGCTCGTTCTTGGGGGCGGACACTGAAGCTTTCTTT. Translating gives CASSSFLGADTEAFF.

This clonotype was seen a few times. J is TRBJ1-6 and V is TRBV2, with D perhaps matching TRBD1 (5 bases). Germline V CDR1 and CDR2: SNHLY, FYNNEI. The CDR3 spans 12 residues. The germline V and J ends were trimmed by 8 bases and 9 bases, with 11 bases remaining between them. The CDR3 here is CASRDQSSPLHF. As DNA, the CDR3 is TGTGCCAGCCGGGACCAGAGTTCACCCCTCCACTTT.

Notes on this clonotype: A read error may explain this, as a much larger clone is one base away. No conserved phenylalanine or tryptophan is present at the end of the CDR3, so a read error is the likely explanation. This chain uses TRBV6-6 with TRBJ1-1; a possible D gene is TRBD1 (5 bases). Germline values: CDR1 MNHNY, CDR2 SVGAGI (reference sequence). The CDR3 totals 13 residues. V lost 10 bases to trimming and J lost 4 bases, with 16 bases between them. CDR3 loop: CAIRGGVGTEAFL. The CDR3 DNA reads as TGTGCCATCCGAGGAGGGGTAGGCACTGAAGCTTTCCTT.

This clonotype was seen once. V is TRBV20-1 and J is TRBJ2-7; 9 bases line up with TRBD2. The V and J ends lost 0 bases and 2 bases, in that order; junction bases with no gene match: 5. Germline values: CDR1 DFQATT, CDR2 SNEGSKA (reference sequence). This CDR3 is 15 amino acids long. The chain's CDR3 is CSAREGGRATYEQYF. CDR3 coding DNA: TGCAGTGCTAGAGAAGGCGGGAGGGCCACCTACGAGCAGTACTTC.

This clonotype was recorded at least ten times. This chain uses TRBV7-2 with TRBJ2-3; 9 nucleotides agree with TRBD2. With V trimmed by 5 bases and J by 2 bases, 5 bases remained unmatched. From germline, CDR1 is SGHTA and CDR2 FQGNSA. There are 15 residues in the CDR3. The CDR3 loop is CASSPTSGNTDTQYF. In DNA form, the CDR3 reads TGTGCCAGCAGCCCGACTAGCGGTAACACAGATACGCAGTATTTT.

The CDR3 sequence is CASSSLHRAGYEQYF. CDR3 DNA: TGTGCCAGCAGTTCCCTCCACAGGGCCGGCTACGAGCAGTACTTC. This chain links TRBV6-6 with TRBJ2-7; weak D call: TRBD1 (6 bases). The CDR3 has 15 amino acids. The V gene lost 4 bases and the J gene lost 3 bases, with 16 bases spanning the gap. Per the germline V gene, CDR1 is MNHNY and CDR2 is SVGAGI (reference sequence).

This clonotype was detected ten times or more. The genes are TRBV7-2 and TRBJ2-3, with 7 nucleotides matching TRBD2. CDR1 SGHTA and CDR2 FQGNSA come from the germline V gene. With 5 bases clipped from V and 2 bases from J, the junction kept 10 bases outside the gene matches. The CDR3 has 16 residues. CDR3: CASSPPASGSTDTQYF. For the CDR3, the DNA is TGTGCCAGCAGCCCCCCGGCTAGCGGATCCACAGATACGCAGTATTTT.

At least ten counts were recorded for this clonotype. At one end, the junction sequence differs from germline, possibly due to a read error. The chain employs TRBV7-9 and TRBJ1-4; 10 bases line up with TRBD1. The CDR3 extends over 15 amino acids. The germline V gene encodes CDR1 SEHNR and CDR2 FQNEAQ (reference sequence). CDR3 protein: CASSVAGQGYEKLFF. In DNA form, the CDR3 reads TGTGCCAGCAGCGTAGCGGGACAGGGGTATGAAAAACTGTTTTTT.

The chain joins TRBV2 to TRBJ1-1; no firm D call. Trimming shortened V by 3 bases and J by 8 bases, and 10 bases separated the two germline ends. Per the germline V gene, CDR1 is SNHLY and CDR2 is FYNNEI. The CDR3 contains 12 residues. CDR3 in amino acids: CASSDLVIEAFF. DNA for the CDR3: TGTGCCAGCAGTGATCTGGTAATCGAAGCTTTCTTT. Supplemented by reference TRBV2 and TRBJ1-1, the full variable domain reads EPEVTQTPSHQVTQMGQEVILRCVPISNHLYFYWYRQILGQKVEFLVSFYNNEISEKSEIFDDQFSVERPDGSNFTLKIRSTKLEDSAMYFCASSDLVIEAFFGQGTRLTVV.

CDR3 DNA sequence: TGTGCCAGCAGCCCGGGACTGATAGCCTATGGCTACACCTTC. It translates to CASSPGLIAYGYTF. The chain uses TRBV11-2 and TRBJ1-2; TRBD1 is a possible D gene (5 bases). Germline V CDR1 and CDR2: SGHAT, FQNNGV. Trimming pared 5 bases from V and 4 bases from J, leaving 14 bases between. The CDR3 contains 14 residues.

This clonotype was detected a few times. This chain connects TRBV5-1 to TRBJ1-1; possible D gene TRBD1, 5 bases. The CDR3 is 15 residues long. Per germline, CDR1 SGHRS and CDR2 YFSETQ. V was trimmed by 0 bases and J by 4 bases, leaving 13 bases between them. CDR3 sequence reads: CASSLDQGGSTEAFF. The CDR3 region has the DNA TGCGCCAGCAGCTTGGACCAGGGAGGGAGCACTGAAGCTTTCTTT.

The chain employs TRBV19 and TRBJ1-3, with 8 bases fitting TRBD1. The CDR3 length is 15 residues. Germline trimming cut 6 bases from V and 0 bases from J; bases unmatched to any gene: 4. CDR1 and CDR2 (germline): LNHDA, SQIVND (reference sequence). The CDR3 DNA follows: TGTGCCAGTAGCCCCGGACAGGGCTCTGGAAACACCATATATTTT. Protein sequence: CASSPGQGSGNTIYF.

The chain is built from TRBV28 and TRBJ1-2, with D possibly TRBD1 on 5 matching bases. From germline, CDR1 is MDHEN and CDR2 SYDVKM. The V and J ends lost 6 bases and 8 bases respectively, with 10 bases between them. The CDR3 spans 11 residues. DNA for the CDR3: TGTGCCAGCAGCATCGGGGGGGGCTACACCTTC. Residues: CASSIGGGYTF.

The chain joins TRBV18 to TRBJ2-3; TRBD2 agrees at 8 bases. Germline lookup yields CDR1 KGHSH and CDR2 LQKENI. The CDR3 has 19 residues. Unmatched junction bases numbered 15, after V lost 0 bases and J lost 4 bases. Written as DNA, the CDR3 is TGTGCCAGCTCACCACCGATTTTTATGTTGCGGGGGGACGCAGATACGCAGTATTTT. It translates to CASSPPIFMLRGDADTQYF.

This clonotype appeared many times. The CDR3 reads CASRAGIYGYTF. The CDR3 nucleotides read TGTGCCAGCAGAGCAGGGATCTATGGCTACACCTTC. This chain joins TRBV7-2 and TRBJ1-2; D is possibly TRBD1 (5 bases). V was shortened by 6 bases and J by 4 bases, with 9 bases between the two germline ends. The CDR3 totals 12 residues. Germline CDR1 reads SGHTA; CDR2 reads FQGNSA.

Note on this clonotype: Just one base apart from a much larger clone, this may be a read error. The CDR3 nucleotides read TGTGCCAGCAGCTCAATCAATTCAGGGGGTTCGACAGATACGCAGTATTTT. Its translation: CASSSINSGGSTDTQYF. The chain links TRBV7-9 to TRBJ2-3, with 7 positions matching TRBD1. The CDR3 consists of 17 residues. Germline V gene sequence: CDR1 SEHNR, CDR2 FQNEAQ (reference sequence). V was clipped by 4 bases and J by 3 bases; unmatched bases: 13. Full variable domain (rest looked up from reference TRBV7-9 and TRBJ2-3): DTGVSQNPRHKITKRGQNVTFRCDPISEHNRLYWYRQTLGQGPEFLTYFQNEAQLEKSRLLSDRFSAERPKGSFSTLEIQRTEQGDSAMYLCASSSINSGGSTDTQYFGPGTRLTVL.

This chain joins TRBV5-1 and TRBJ2-3; a possible D gene is TRBD2 (5 bases). Trimming removed 6 bases from V and 0 bases from J, with 11 bases in between. Germline lookup yields CDR1 SGHRS and CDR2 YFSETQ. This CDR3 is 14 amino acids long. CDR3 in amino acids: CASNEGPSTDTQYF. The CDR3 nucleotides read TGCGCCAGCAATGAGGGTCCTAGCACAGATACGCAGTATTTT.

The genes are TRBV2 and TRBJ2-7; tentatively, D is TRBD2 (6 bases). Trimming shortened V by 2 bases and J by 6 bases, and 14 bases separated the two germline ends. The CDR3 runs 14 residues. Germline V gene data show CDR1 as SNHLY and CDR2 as FYNNEI. CDR3 in DNA: TGTGCCAGCAGTGAATGGAGGGAGTTGGGCGAGCAGTACTTC. It codes for CASSEWRELGEQYF.

This clonotype was picked up many times. J is TRBJ2-1 and V is TRBV27; TRBD1 might be the D (8 bases). The V end lost 0 bases, the J end lost 6 bases, and 15 bases lay between the germline ends. Germline V gene data show CDR1 as MNHEY and CDR2 as SMNVEV (reference sequence). This CDR3 has 16 residues. CDR3 DNA: TGTGCCAGCAGTTTATCTCAGGGGGCGGGGGTCAATGAGCAGTTCTTC. This translates into CASSLSQGAGVNEQFF.

The V gene is TRBV28, the J gene TRBJ2-2; D unclear. This CDR3 has 12 amino acids. The V end lost 6 bases, the J end lost 4 bases, and 6 bases lay between the germline ends. Germline lookup yields CDR1 MDHEN and CDR2 SYDVKM. Here the CDR3 reads CASRPTTGELFF. The DNA of the CDR3 is TGTGCCAGCAGACCTACCACCGGGGAGCTGTTTTTT.

This clonotype occurred many times. The chain joins TRBV7-8 to TRBJ2-7; TRBD1 agrees at 11 bases. V dropped 4 bases and J dropped 3; count of bases not matched to a gene: 2. Germline loops: CDR1 SGHVS, CDR2 FQNEAQ. The length of the CDR3 is 14 residues. The CDR3 reads CASSSGTGGYEQYF. The CDR3, as DNA: TGTGCCAGCAGCTCCGGGACAGGGGGCTACGAGCAGTACTTC.

This CDR3 is CSARGWTGENTEAFF. The CDR3 coding sequence is TGCAGTGCTAGAGGTTGGACAGGGGAGAACACTGAAGCTTTCTTT. V usage is TRBV20-1 and J usage is TRBJ1-1; 9 bases are a match to TRBD1. The CDR3 spans 15 residues. Germline assignment: CDR1 DFQATT and CDR2 SNEGSKA (reference sequence). The junction had 4 bases not matched to a gene; V was cut back by 1 base and J by 1 base.

This clonotype has at least ten counts. The gene calls are TRBV7-3 and TRBJ2-1; TRBD1 matches 8 bases. The ends lost 4 bases at V and 6 bases at J; junction bases unmatched: 5. CDR1 and CDR2 from the germline V gene are SGHTA and FQGTGA. The CDR3 contains 14 residues. The CDR3 region has the DNA TGTGCCAGCAGCTCAAACACAGGGGGCAATGAGCAGTTCTTC. Translation: CASSSNTGGNEQFF.

This clonotype occurred many times. The V gene is TRBV5-1, the J gene TRBJ2-3; TRBD2 agrees at 9 bases. The V and J ends lost 2 bases and 1 base, in that order; junction bases with no gene match: 2. The germline gives CDR1 SGHRS, CDR2 YFSETQ. The CDR3 runs 15 residues. The CDR3 bases are TGCGCCAGCAGCTTTAGCGGGGGTGGCACAGATACGCAGTATTTT. Protein product: CASSFSGGGTDTQYF.

This clonotype was seen a few times. The rearrangement uses TRBV6-2 or TRBV6-3 and TRBJ2-4, with D hard to call. V was cut by 4 bases and J by 8 bases, with 9 bases left in between. CDR3 size: 12 residues. Germline V gene data show CDR1 as MNHEY and CDR2 as SVGEGT. The CDR3, as DNA: TGTGCCAGCAGTTCCGCAAATGACATTCAGTACTTC. Protein sequence: CASSSANDIQYF.

V usage is TRBV7-9 and J usage is TRBJ1-1, with TRBD1 matching 11 bases. V trimming: 4 bases; J trimming: 1 base; junction bases outside the gene matches: 5. Germline CDR1 SEHNR, CDR2 FQNEAQ (reference sequence). The CDR3 has 16 amino acids. This chain's CDR3 is CASSSPGQGGNTEAFF. The CDR3 coding sequence is TGTGCCAGCAGCTCGCCGGGACAGGGGGGGAACACTGAAGCTTTCTTT. Variable domain in full (rest from reference TRBV7-9 and TRBJ1-1): DTGVSQNPRHKITKRGQNVTFRCDPISEHNRLYWYRQTLGQGPEFLTYFQNEAQLEKSRLLSDRFSAERPKGSFSTLEIQRTEQGDSAMYLCASSSPGQGGNTEAFFGQGTRLTVV.